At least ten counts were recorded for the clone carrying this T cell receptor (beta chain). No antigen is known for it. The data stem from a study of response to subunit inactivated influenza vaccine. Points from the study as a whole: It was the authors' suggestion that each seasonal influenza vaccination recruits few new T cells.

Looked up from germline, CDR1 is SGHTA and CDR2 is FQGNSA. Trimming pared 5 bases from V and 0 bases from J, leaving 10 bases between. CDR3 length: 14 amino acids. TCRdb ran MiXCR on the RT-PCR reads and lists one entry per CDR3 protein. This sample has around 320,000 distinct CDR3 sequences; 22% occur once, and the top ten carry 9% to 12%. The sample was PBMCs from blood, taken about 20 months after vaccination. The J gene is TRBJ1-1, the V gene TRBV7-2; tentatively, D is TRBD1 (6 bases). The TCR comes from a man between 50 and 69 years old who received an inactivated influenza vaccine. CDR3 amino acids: CASSSGQMNTEAFF. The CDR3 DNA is TGTGCCAGCAGCAGCGGACAGATGAACACTGAAGCTTTCTTT.